The 7 T cell receptor beta chains given below trace back to one sample, sequenced in a study of shared clonotypes between healthy human individuals. Only in-frame clones appear in the TCRdb table, and some are missing; sequencing was by immunoSEQ multiplex PCR. Of about 600,000 clones listed, roughly 79% were seen once; the top ten hold about 12%. Specimen: PBMCs. The receptors come from a woman in her 40s in good health. Some clones in this sample may be carry-over from other donors' samples.

In this sample, this clone turned up a few times. This chain uses TRBV30 with TRBJ2-7, with D possibly being TRBD1 or TRBD2 (5 bases each). Trimming shortened V by 3 bases and J by 0 bases, and 15 bases separated the two germline ends. Germline V CDR1 and CDR2: GTSNPN, SVGIG (reference sequence). The CDR3 is made up of 15 amino acids. The CDR3 spells CAWRGGTENSYEQYF. CDR3 DNA sequence: TGTGCCTGGAGGGGTGGGACCGAAAACTCCTACGAGCAGTACTTC.

The rearrangement joins TRBV10-3 to TRBJ2-7, with a tentative D call TRBD1 (6 bases). This CDR3 region has 14 residues. CDR1 and CDR2 from the germline V gene are ENHRY and SYGVKD. The germline V and J ends were trimmed by 0 bases and 0 bases, with 6 bases remaining between them. CDR3 amino acids: CAISESDSSYEQYF. CDR3 nucleotide sequence: TGTGCCATCAGTGAGTCGGACAGCTCCTACGAGCAGTACTTC.

The gene calls are TRBV11-2 and TRBJ2-1; 10 nucleotides agree with TRBD2. The V gene end was trimmed by 5 bases and the J gene end by 4 bases; junction bases not matched to a gene: 11. This CDR3 has 17 amino acids. Germline loops: CDR1 SGHAT, CDR2 FQNNGV. Here the CDR3 reads CASSPVLASGSYNEQFF. In DNA form, the CDR3 reads TGTGCCAGCAGCCCCGTATTGGCTAGCGGGAGTTACAATGAGCAGTTCTTC.

V usage is TRBV7-6 and J usage is TRBJ2-1; D may correspond to TRBD1 or TRBD2 (6 bases each). Germline CDR1 reads SGHVS; CDR2 reads FNYEAQ. V dropped 3 bases and J dropped 0 bases, with 12 bases sitting between them. The CDR3 covers 16 residues. CDR3 amino acids: CASSFGGGVSYNEQFF. The DNA of the CDR3 is TGTGCCAGCAGCTTCGGGGGCGGAGTCTCCTACAATGAGCAGTTCTTC.

This chain links TRBV7-3 with TRBJ2-3; 7 bases are a match to TRBD2. Germline V lookup: CDR1 SGHTA, CDR2 FQGTGA. The CDR3 has 16 amino acids. The V segment lost 2 bases and the J segment 5 bases; nucleotides outside the gene matches: 10. CDR3 sequence (DNA): TGTGCCAGCAGCTTATTTCCTAGCGGTGCAGGAGATACGCAGTATTTT. It codes for CASSLFPSGAGDTQYF.

The chain couples TRBV5-6 to TRBJ2-5; TRBD1 might be the D (5 bases). V lost 2 bases and J lost 4, with 15 bases in between. Looked up from germline, CDR1 is SGHDT and CDR2 is YYEEEE. This CDR3 is built from 15 residues. The CDR3 here is CASSFELTRGETQYF. CDR3 nucleotides: TGTGCCAGCAGCTTCGAACTGACAAGGGGAGAGACCCAGTACTTC.

The chain has TRBV7-3 and TRBJ2-1; D may be TRBD2 (5 bases). V was clipped by 2 bases and J by 5 bases, with 13 bases between them. The CDR3 is made up of 15 amino acids. CDR1 is SGHTA, CDR2 FQGTGA, per germline. CDR3 in amino acids: CASSLRGNINNEQFF. The CDR3 bases are TGTGCCAGCAGCTTACGGGGAAATATTAACAATGAGCAGTTCTTC.